Listed here are 25 T cell receptor beta chains from one sample, sequenced in a study of blood T cell repertoires in COVID-19 (dated by TCRdb to the early 2020s). Library generation was performed with the immunoSEQ multiplex PCR assay. The source is immuneACCESS, and TCRdb retained only in-frame sequences with V and J called. Part of the clones is not carried over; for the studies checked, unresolved V genes explain less than half of this, and the remainder is unexplained. In this sample the table shows about 220,000 clones, more than 65% of which occur a single time. More than 2% of the sample rests with the top ten. What was sequenced was peripheral blood. All receptors derive from a woman in her sixties or seventies with acute or convalescent COVID-19.

This rearrangement joins TRBV7-3 to TRBJ1-3; D is ambiguous. Looked up from germline, CDR1 is SGHTA and CDR2 is FQGTGA. The CDR3 runs to 12 residues. Between the trimmed V and J ends, which lost 11 bases and 0 bases, there was a span of 8 bases. The DNA of the CDR3 is TGTGCCTTCTTTTGCTCTGGAAACACCATATATTTT. Its translation is CAFFCSGNTIYF.

The chain uses TRBV3-1 (or the pseudogene TRBV3-2) and TRBJ1-5; 7 bases are shared with TRBD1. From germline, CDR1 is LGHDT and CDR2 YNNKEL (reference sequence). The junction had 6 bases not matched to a gene; V was cut back by 5 bases and J by 2 bases. The CDR3 totals 15 residues. CDR3 in DNA: TGTGCCAGCAGCGCCGACAGGGACCGCAATCAGCCCCAGCATTTT. Protein product: CASSADRDRNQPQHF.

This sequence joins TRBV2 and TRBJ2-3; D remains unclear. Trimming cost V 2 bases and J 2 bases, with 8 bases left between them. The CDR3 contains 14 residues. Germline-derived CDR1 and CDR2 are SNHLY and FYNNEI. The CDR3 loop is CASSEPPFTDTQYF. CDR3 DNA sequence: TGTGCCAGCAGTGAACCTCCTTTCACAGATACGCAGTATTTT.

The chain has TRBV5-6 and TRBJ1-2; D is possibly TRBD1 (5 bases). The ends were cut back, 4 bases at V and 4 bases at J, with 11 bases in the middle. The CDR3 has 13 residues. Looked up from germline, CDR1 is SGHDT and CDR2 is YYEEEE. CDR3 bases: TGTGCCAGCAGCGCCACAGGTACCTATGGCTACACCTTC. This translates into CASSATGTYGYTF.

The chain carries TRBV10-3 and TRBJ1-3, with 9 bases aligning to TRBD1. The CDR3 has 14 amino acids. Trimming at V came to 3 bases and at J to 8 bases, leaving 5 bases not matched to a gene. Germline V CDR1 and CDR2: ENHRY, SYGVKD. CDR3 loop: CAISDGQGSDTIYF. Written as DNA, the CDR3 is TGTGCCATCAGTGATGGACAGGGGTCAGACACCATATATTTT.

The chain links TRBV20-1 to TRBJ1-2; maybe TRBD1 (6 bases). The CDR3 loop spans 13 amino acids. The germline V gene encodes CDR1 DFQATT and CDR2 SNEGSKA (reference sequence). V lost 3 bases and J 8 bases, leaving 16 bases between the germline ends. The CDR3: CSASAQGPFGYTF. Here the CDR3 DNA reads TGCAGTGCTAGTGCGCAGGGGCCGTTCGGCTACACCTTC.

The V and J genes are TRBV3-1 (or the pseudogene TRBV3-2) and TRBJ2-3, with 7 bases lining up with TRBD2. Trimming at V came to 4 bases and at J to 11 bases, leaving 6 bases not matched to a gene. CDR1 is LGHDT, CDR2 YNNKEL, per germline (reference sequence). The CDR3 spans 12 residues. The CDR3 DNA reads as TGTGCCAGCAGCCGCACGACTAGCTTGCAGTATTTT. It encodes CASSRTTSLQYF.

The chain combines TRBV13 with TRBJ1-2; no clear D gene. Germline V CDR1 and CDR2: PRHDT, FYEKMQ (reference sequence). Trimming took 5 bases from V and 5 from J, leaving 12 bases between them. The length of the CDR3 is 13 residues. The CDR3, as DNA: TGTGCCAGCAGCATCCAGCGAACGTATGGCTACACCTTC. Protein product: CASSIQRTYGYTF.

The chain joins TRBV6-5 to TRBJ1-4; tentatively, D is TRBD1 (5 bases). V gave up 6 bases and J gave up 5 bases, with 10 bases separating them. Looked up from germline, CDR1 is MNHEY and CDR2 is SVGAGI. CDR3 length: 13 amino acids. This CDR3 reads CASRTRGNEKLFF. The CDR3 nucleotides are TGTGCCAGCAGAACAAGGGGAAATGAAAAACTGTTTTTT.

This clone was found once. This chain uses TRBV6-5 with TRBJ2-2, with a weak D call TRBD1 (6 bases). From germline, CDR1 is MNHEY and CDR2 SVGAGI. V was trimmed by 6 bases and J by 4 bases, leaving 12 bases between them. This CDR3 is built from 14 residues. The CDR3 region is CASRPQGFTGELFF. For the CDR3, the DNA is TGTGCCAGCAGACCCCAGGGGTTCACCGGGGAGCTGTTTTTT.

The chain recombines TRBV27 with TRBJ2-6; 8 bases are a match to TRBD1. Germline trimming cut 5 bases from V and 0 bases from J; bases unmatched to any gene: 3. The CDR3 is made up of 16 amino acids. Germline values: CDR1 MNHEY, CDR2 SMNVEV (reference sequence). The DNA of the CDR3 is TGTGCCAGCAGTCGACAGGGGACCTCTGGGGCCAACGTCCTGACTTTC. Protein product: CASSRQGTSGANVLTF.

This sequence joins TRBV6-1 and TRBJ1-2, with 7 bases that match TRBD1. The CDR3 spans 15 residues. V lost 2 bases and J lost 4; bases outside the gene matches: 7. The germline gives CDR1 MNHNS, CDR2 SASEGT. The CDR3 DNA is TGTGCCAGCAGTGAACAGAGGGGGCATCGCTATGGCTACACCTTC. It encodes CASSEQRGHRYGYTF.

CDR3 loop: CASSQETDRVNTIYF. DNA of the CDR3: TGCGCCAGCAGCCAAGAGACGGACAGGGTGAACACCATATATTTT. The chain employs TRBV4-1 and TRBJ1-3, with 8 positions matching TRBD1. The CDR3 covers 15 residues. V lost 0 bases and J lost 7; bases outside the gene matches: 5. The germline V gene encodes CDR1 MGHRA and CDR2 YSYEKL.

CDR3 in amino acids: CASSQRSSYNSPLHF. The CDR3 DNA sequence: TGCGCCAGCAGCCAGCGGAGCTCCTATAATTCACCCCTCCACTTT. V and J are TRBV5-1 and TRBJ1-6, with D uncertain. In germline, CDR1 is SGHRS, CDR2 YFSETQ. CDR3 length: 15 amino acids. V lost 4 bases and J lost 0, with 8 bases in between. Full variable domain (remainder filled in from reference TRBV5-1 and TRBJ1-6): KAGVTQTPRYLIKTRGQQVTLSCSPISGHRSVSWYQQTPGQGLQFLFEYFSETQRNKGNFPGRFSGRQFSNSRSEMNVSTLELGDSALYLCASSQRSSYNSPLHFGNGTRLTVT.

The rearrangement uses TRBV13 and TRBJ2-3, with a possible D match to TRBD2 (6 bases). Trimming stripped 2 bases from V and 4 bases from J, with 13 bases between. This CDR3 is 15 amino acids long. CDR1 is PRHDT and CDR2 is FYEKMQ in the germline V gene (reference sequence). The CDR3 is CASSLLGGEADTQYF. The CDR3 region has the DNA TGTGCCAGCAGCTTATTGGGGGGAGAGGCAGATACGCAGTATTTT. The full variable domain, rest sourced from reference TRBV13 and TRBJ2-3, is AAGVIQSPRHLIKEKRETATLKCYPIPRHDTVYWYQQGPGQDPQFLISFYEKMQSDKGSIPDRFSAQQFSDYHSELNMSSLELGDSALYFCASSLLGGEADTQYFGPGTRLTVL.

V gene TRBV19 combines with J gene TRBJ1-1; 7 nucleotides line up with TRBD1. CDR3 length: 15 amino acids. V shed 7 bases and J 4 bases; nucleotides not matched to a gene: 12. Looked up from germline, CDR1 is LNHDA and CDR2 is SQIVND (reference sequence). The CDR3 loop reads CASIRKGARGTEAFF. The CDR3 DNA follows: TGTGCCAGTATCCGAAAGGGGGCGAGGGGCACTGAAGCTTTCTTT. The whole variable domain, remainder taken from reference TRBV19 and TRBJ1-1, is DGGITQSPKYLFRKEGQNVTLSCEQNLNHDAMYWYRQDPGQGLRLIYYSQIVNDFQKGDIAEGYSVSREKKESFPLTVTSAQKNPTAFYLCASIRKGARGTEAFFGQGTRLTVV.

Only one count was recorded for this clone. CDR3 residues: CASSSPGFEQFF. As DNA, the CDR3 is TGCGCCAGCAGCTCCCCGGGGTTTGAGCAGTTCTTC. The chain recombines TRBV5-1 with TRBJ2-1, with D perhaps matching TRBD2 (5 bases). The length of the CDR3 is 12 residues. Germline CDR1 reads SGHRS; CDR2 reads YFSETQ. Trimming stripped 3 bases from V and 9 bases from J, with 10 bases between.

This sequence joins TRBV12-3 or TRBV12-4 and TRBJ1-1; D is unclear. CDR3 length equals 11 residues. V was clipped by 5 bases and J by 7 bases, with 8 bases between them. This CDR3 is CASSMRSEAFF. The CDR3 DNA reads TGTGCCAGCAGTATGAGGAGTGAAGCTTTCTTT.

The DNA for the CDR3 is TGTGCAAGTCGCTTACAGGGCCCAGCTAACTATGGCTACACCTTC. Translation: CASRLQGPANYGYTF. The chain has TRBV12-2 and TRBJ1-2; the DNA was not compared with TRBD1, the D call given in the table. TRBV12-2 is listed as a pseudogene. This CDR3 has 15 amino acids.

The chain carries TRBV7-9 and TRBJ2-7; TRBD1 is a possible D gene (6 bases). The germline V gene has CDR1 SEHNR and CDR2 FQNEAQ (reference sequence). Trimming shortened V by 1 base and J by 3 bases, and 7 bases separated the two germline ends. The CDR3 has 13 amino acids. In DNA, the CDR3 is TGTGCCAGCAGCTTAGGACAGGACTACGAGCAGTACTTC. Translating it yields CASSLGQDYEQYF.

The chain employs TRBV7-9 and TRBJ1-4, with a tentative D call TRBD1 (5 bases). Trimming took 5 bases from V and 3 from J, leaving 10 bases between them. Per germline, CDR1 SEHNR and CDR2 FQNEAQ (reference sequence). The CDR3 contains 14 residues. Written as DNA, the CDR3 is TGTGCCAGCAGCCTCCGACAGTCTAATGAAAAACTGTTTTTT. Its translation is CASSLRQSNEKLFF.

V usage is TRBV6-6 and J usage is TRBJ1-4, with 9 bases lining up with TRBD1. CDR1 and CDR2 (germline): MNHNY, SVGAGI (reference sequence). The CDR3 runs to 16 residues. Trimming at V came to 6 bases and at J to 8 bases, leaving 13 bases not matched to a gene. CDR3 coding DNA: TGTGCCAGCAGCAGTCCCGGGACAGGGAGTCGGGAAAAACTGTTTTTT. Protein sequence: CASSSPGTGSREKLFF.

The CDR3 region has the DNA TGTGCCAGCAGCTTCCCTACCCTTTACCAAGAGACCCAGTACTTC. Translating it yields CASSFPTLYQETQYF. The chain joins TRBV11-2 to TRBJ2-5, with D unclear. V lost 3 bases, J lost 0 bases, and 11 bases lay in between. The CDR3 covers 15 residues. Germline CDR1 and CDR2: SGHAT and FQNNGV.

The chain carries TRBV6-6 and TRBJ2-5; D not certain. Germline V gene data show CDR1 as MNHNY and CDR2 as SVGAGI (reference sequence). The CDR3 extends over 14 amino acids. With 6 bases removed from V and 2 bases from J, the gap between germline ends came to 13 bases. In nucleotides, the CDR3 is TGTGCCAGCAGGCCCCACGGTCCGCAAGAGACCCAGTACTTC. Encoded protein: CASRPHGPQETQYF.

The V and J genes are TRBV30 and TRBJ1-1, with D maybe TRBD1 (6 bases). The length of the CDR3 is 13 residues. CDR1 and CDR2 from the germline V gene are GTSNPN and SVGIG (reference sequence). V gave up 3 bases and J gave up 6 bases, with 14 bases separating them. This CDR3 is CAWRPDQGSEAFF. The CDR3 DNA reads as TGTGCCTGGAGACCCGACCAGGGGTCTGAAGCTTTCTTT.